Only one count was recorded for the clone carrying this TCR beta chain. This specimen comes from a study of blood T cell repertoires in COVID-19. The CDR3 runs to 14 residues. The germline V gene has CDR1 WNHNN and CDR2 SYGVQD (reference sequence). V was clipped by 4 bases and J by 0 bases, with 6 bases between them. The method was immunoSEQ multiplex PCR; TCRdb's version includes in-frame clones alone and lacks a portion of them. The table records approximately 27,000 clones, under 85% of them present only once. The clonotype comes from an older man with acute or convalescent COVID-19. Source material: peripheral blood. This chain uses TRBV10-1 with TRBJ2-2; unclear D gene. The CDR3 region is CASSVRANTGELFF. DNA of the CDR3: TGCGCCAGCAGTGTTCGAGCGAACACCGGGGAGCTGTTTTTT.